The 11 T cell receptor beta chains below all came from one sample that was sequenced in a study of blood T cell repertoires in COVID-19. The table came from immunoSEQ multiplex PCR; TCRdb's copy has only in-frame clones and leaves some out. The sample includes more than 400,000 clones, roughly 88% seen only once; the top ten take approximately 0.65%. The sample consisted of PBMCs or T cells enriched from blood (not recorded which). These receptors came from a man aged 18 to 29 who had recovered from COVID-19.

The chain is built from TRBV7-8 and TRBJ1-5; D is possibly TRBD1 (6 bases). There are 18 residues in the CDR3. Trimming pared 5 bases from V and 7 bases from J, leaving 27 bases between. From germline, CDR1 is SGHVS and CDR2 FQNEAQ. The CDR3 region has the DNA TGTGCCAGCAGCCTGGATTACCCCTTTAGGGGGAAATCGCAGCCCCAGCATTTT. Amino acid sequence: CASSLDYPFRGKSQPQHF. Full variable domain (outside the CDR3, taken from reference TRBV7-8 and TRBJ1-5): GAGVSQSPRYKVAKRGQDVALRCDPISGHVSLFWYQQALGQGPEFLTYFQNEAQLDKSGLPSDRFFAERPEGSVSTLKIQRTQQEDSAVYLCASSLDYPFRGKSQPQHFGDGTRLSIL.

This clone was observed a single time. The rearrangement uses TRBV2 and TRBJ2-2; TRBD1 aligns across 8 bases. The CDR3 consists of 13 residues. J was trimmed by 7 bases and V by 5 bases; bases with no gene match: 3. Germline lookup yields CDR1 SNHLY and CDR2 FYNNEI. DNA of the CDR3: TGTGCCAGCAGTAGGACAGGGTTCGGGGAGCTGTTTTTT. Its translation is CASSRTGFGELFF.

The rearrangement joins TRBV4-1 to TRBJ1-1; tentatively, D is TRBD1 (6 bases). The CDR3 spans 16 residues. V was cut by 4 bases and J by 10 bases, with 25 bases left in between. Germline V gene lookup returns CDR1 MGHRA and CDR2 YSYEKL. The DNA for the CDR3 is TGCGCCAGCAGCCGCAACCAGGGGACCCCCGGTGGTGGAGCTTTCTTT. Its protein product is CASSRNQGTPGGGAFF.

The rearrangement joins TRBV5-1 to TRBJ2-1; 7 bases align to TRBD2. The V and J ends lost 0 bases and 5 bases, in that order; junction bases with no gene match: 11. The germline V gene has CDR1 SGHRS and CDR2 YFSETQ. The CDR3 runs to 17 residues. This chain's CDR3 is CASSLAGAGALNNEQFF. The CDR3 coding sequence is TGCGCCAGCAGCTTGGCCGGCGCGGGAGCCCTAAACAATGAGCAGTTCTTC.

The genes are TRBV6-5 and TRBJ1-1; no firm D call. Germline CDR1 and CDR2: MNHEY and SVGAGI. Trimming removed 6 bases from V and 1 base from J, with 9 bases in between. This CDR3 is built from 13 residues. CDR3 sequence: CASRIRQNTEAFF. The CDR3 bases are TGTGCCAGCAGGATAAGACAGAACACTGAAGCTTTCTTT.

The rearrangement links TRBV28 to TRBJ1-2; the match to TRBD1 covers 7 bases. Trimming removed 6 bases from V and 4 bases from J; junction bases left unmatched: 8. This CDR3 region has 14 residues. In germline, CDR1 is MDHEN, CDR2 SYDVKM. CDR3 sequence (DNA): TGTGCCAGCAGCCTGACAGGGCGGACCTATGGCTACACCTTC. This encodes CASSLTGRTYGYTF.

The chain has TRBV12-5 and TRBJ1-1, with D uncertain. The CDR3 is made up of 16 amino acids. Germline V gives CDR1 LGHNT, CDR2 FRNRAP. Trimming cost V 0 bases and J 1 base, with 12 bases left between them. CDR3 protein: CASGLVLGIPNTEAFF. CDR3 nucleotide sequence: TGTGCTAGTGGTTTGGTACTAGGTATCCCGAACACTGAAGCTTTCTTT.

The chain employs TRBV18 and TRBJ2-7; 9 nucleotides line up with TRBD2. The CDR3 is 13 amino acids. Germline values: CDR1 KGHSH, CDR2 LQKENI. V dropped 3 bases and J dropped 5; count of bases not matched to a gene: 2. The CDR3 region is CASSPGLADEQYF. In DNA form, the CDR3 reads TGTGCCAGCTCACCGGGACTAGCTGACGAGCAGTACTTC.

This sequence joins TRBV7-7 and TRBJ2-5; 10 bases are shared with TRBD2. Germline V CDR1 and CDR2: SSHAT, FNYEAQ (reference sequence). V was clipped by 1 base and J by 5 bases; unmatched bases: 7. The length of the CDR3 is 16 residues. The CDR3 here is CASSLDSLAGVETQYF. The CDR3 DNA reads TGTGCCAGCAGCTTAGATTCCCTAGCGGGAGTGGAGACCCAGTACTTC.

CDR3 bases: TGTGCCAGCAGTCAGACGGGACAGGGGGAGACTGAAGCTTTCTTT. Protein: CASSQTGQGETEAFF. The chain joins TRBV6-5 to TRBJ1-1, with 11 nucleotides matching TRBD1. The trim removed 5 bases at V and 5 bases at J, leaving 7 bases unmatched. This CDR3 is built from 15 residues. CDR1 and CDR2 (germline): MNHEY, SVGAGI.

The chain employs TRBV30 and TRBJ2-2; D remains unclear. Per the germline V gene, CDR1 is GTSNPN and CDR2 is SVGIG (reference sequence). The CDR3 is made up of 13 amino acids. Trimming shortened V by 3 bases and J by 7 bases, and 12 bases separated the two germline ends. Written as DNA, the CDR3 is TGTGCCTGGAGGTGGAGACTCGGCGGGGAGCTGTTTTTT. Amino acid sequence: CAWRWRLGGELFF.